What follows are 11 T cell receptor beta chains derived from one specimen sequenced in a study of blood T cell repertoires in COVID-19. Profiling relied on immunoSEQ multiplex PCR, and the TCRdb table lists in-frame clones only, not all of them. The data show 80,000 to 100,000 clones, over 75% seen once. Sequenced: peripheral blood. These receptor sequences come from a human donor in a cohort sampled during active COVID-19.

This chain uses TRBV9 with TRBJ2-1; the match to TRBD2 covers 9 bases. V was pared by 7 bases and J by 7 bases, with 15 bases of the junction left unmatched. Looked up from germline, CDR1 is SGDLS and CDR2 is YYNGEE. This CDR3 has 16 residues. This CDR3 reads CASGPHHSGSGNEQFF. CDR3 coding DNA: TGTGCCAGCGGACCTCATCATAGCGGGAGCGGGAATGAGCAGTTCTTC.

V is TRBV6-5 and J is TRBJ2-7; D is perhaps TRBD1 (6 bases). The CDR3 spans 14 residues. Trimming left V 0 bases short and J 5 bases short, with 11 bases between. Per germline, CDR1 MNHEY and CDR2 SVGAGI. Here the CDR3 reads CASSYSWAGDEQYF. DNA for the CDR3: TGTGCCAGCAGTTACTCATGGGCAGGGGACGAGCAGTACTTC.

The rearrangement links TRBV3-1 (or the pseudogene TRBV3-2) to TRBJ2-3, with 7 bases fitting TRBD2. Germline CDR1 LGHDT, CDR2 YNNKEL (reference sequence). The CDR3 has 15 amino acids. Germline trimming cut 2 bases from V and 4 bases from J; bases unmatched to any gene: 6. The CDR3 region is CASSQHPGLADTQYF. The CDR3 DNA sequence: TGTGCCAGCAGCCAACACCCAGGACTAGCAGATACGCAGTATTTT.

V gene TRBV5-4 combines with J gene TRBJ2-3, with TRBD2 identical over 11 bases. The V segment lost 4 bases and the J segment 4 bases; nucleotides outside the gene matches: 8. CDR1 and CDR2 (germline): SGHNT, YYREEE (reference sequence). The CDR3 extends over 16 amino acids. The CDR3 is CASSPRLAGLADTQYF. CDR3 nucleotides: TGTGCCAGCAGCCCCCGACTAGCGGGACTCGCAGATACGCAGTATTTT.

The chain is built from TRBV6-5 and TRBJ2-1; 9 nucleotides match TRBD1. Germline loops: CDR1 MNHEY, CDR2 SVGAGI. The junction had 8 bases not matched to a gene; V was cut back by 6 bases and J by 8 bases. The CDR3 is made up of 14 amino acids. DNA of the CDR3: TGTGCCAGCAGACCGGACAGGGGCTTGTATGAGCAGTTCTTC. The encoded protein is CASRPDRGLYEQFF.

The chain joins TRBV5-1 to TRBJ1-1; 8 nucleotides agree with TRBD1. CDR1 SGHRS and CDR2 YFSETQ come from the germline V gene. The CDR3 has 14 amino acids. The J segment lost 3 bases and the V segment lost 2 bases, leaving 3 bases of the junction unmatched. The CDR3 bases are TGCGCCAGCAGCTTCCTACAGGGGGACACTGAAGCTTTCTTT. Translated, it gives CASSFLQGDTEAFF.

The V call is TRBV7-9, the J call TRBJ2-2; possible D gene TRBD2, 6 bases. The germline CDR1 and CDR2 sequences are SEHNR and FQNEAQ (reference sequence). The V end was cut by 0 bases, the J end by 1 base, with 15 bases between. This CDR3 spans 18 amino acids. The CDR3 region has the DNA TGTGCCAGCAGCTTAGCAAGAGGGGAGGACTGGAACACCGGGGAGCTGTTTTTT. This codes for CASSLARGEDWNTGELFF.

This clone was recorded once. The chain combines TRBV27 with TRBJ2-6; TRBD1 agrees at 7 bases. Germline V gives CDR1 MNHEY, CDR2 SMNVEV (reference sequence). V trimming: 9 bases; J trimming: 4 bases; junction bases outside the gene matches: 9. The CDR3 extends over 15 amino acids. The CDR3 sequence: CASRQGLGGANVLTF. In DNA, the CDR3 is TGTGCCAGTCGACAGGGTTTAGGGGGGGCCAACGTCCTGACTTTC.

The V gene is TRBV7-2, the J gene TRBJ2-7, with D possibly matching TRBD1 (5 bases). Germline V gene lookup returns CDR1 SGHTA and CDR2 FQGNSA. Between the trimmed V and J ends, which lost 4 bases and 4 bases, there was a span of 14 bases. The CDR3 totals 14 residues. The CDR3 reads CASSSGHVTYEQYF. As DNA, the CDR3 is TGTGCCAGCAGCTCCGGACACGTAACTTACGAGCAGTACTTC.

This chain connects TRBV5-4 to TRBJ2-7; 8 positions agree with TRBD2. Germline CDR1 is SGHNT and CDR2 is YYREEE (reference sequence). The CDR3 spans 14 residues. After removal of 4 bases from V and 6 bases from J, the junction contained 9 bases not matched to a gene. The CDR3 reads CASSVPGTSREQYF. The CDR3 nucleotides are TGTGCCAGCAGCGTACCCGGGACTAGTCGCGAGCAGTACTTC. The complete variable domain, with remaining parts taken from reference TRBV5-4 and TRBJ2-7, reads ETGVTQSPTHLIKTRGQQVTLRCSSQSGHNTVSWYQQALGQGPQFIFQYYREEENGRGNFPPRFSGLQFPNYSSELNVNALELDDSALYLCASSVPGTSREQYFGPGTRLTVT.

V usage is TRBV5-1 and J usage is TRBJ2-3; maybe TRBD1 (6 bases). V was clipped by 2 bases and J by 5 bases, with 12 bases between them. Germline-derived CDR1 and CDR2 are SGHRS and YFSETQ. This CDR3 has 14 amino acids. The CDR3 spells CASSFSGAQDTQYF. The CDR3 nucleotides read TGCGCCAGCAGCTTTTCAGGGGCACAAGATACGCAGTATTTT.